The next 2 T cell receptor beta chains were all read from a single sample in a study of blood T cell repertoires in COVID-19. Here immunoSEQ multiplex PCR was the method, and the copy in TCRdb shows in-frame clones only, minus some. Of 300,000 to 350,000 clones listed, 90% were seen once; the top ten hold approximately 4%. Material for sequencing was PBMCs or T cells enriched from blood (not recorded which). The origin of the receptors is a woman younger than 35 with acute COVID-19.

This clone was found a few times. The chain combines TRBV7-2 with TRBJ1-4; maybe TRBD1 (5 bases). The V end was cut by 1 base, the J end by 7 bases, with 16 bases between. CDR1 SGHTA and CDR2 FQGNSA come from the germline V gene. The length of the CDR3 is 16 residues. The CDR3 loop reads CASSLVGGTAPEKLFF. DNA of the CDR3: TGTGCCAGCAGCTTAGTCGGGGGGACGGCCCCTGAAAAACTGTTTTTT.

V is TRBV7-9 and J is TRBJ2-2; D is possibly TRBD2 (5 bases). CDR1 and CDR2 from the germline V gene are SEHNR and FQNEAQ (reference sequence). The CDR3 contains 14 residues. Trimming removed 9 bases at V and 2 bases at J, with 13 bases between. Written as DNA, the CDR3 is TGTGCCAGTGTCCCGCGGGTAAACACCGGGGAGCTGTTTTTT. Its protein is CASVPRVNTGELFF.